Below, 25 T cell receptor beta chains from the same sample are listed, as sequenced in a study of beta chain features in type 1 diabetes. General study points: TCRB CDR3 length was moderately but significantly reduced in all four CD4+ subsets of Type 1 diabetes patients.

Reverse transcription of all isolated RNA meant that expressed TCRB transcripts were sequenced. Only in-frame clones appear in the TCRdb table, and some are missing; sequencing was by immunoSEQ multiplex PCR. Of about 650,000 clones in the sample, around an eighth were seen once. Their cognate antigens are unknown. The source material was naive CD4+ T cells from blood. The receptor set was obtained from a young man with type 1 diabetes.

In this sample, this clone turned up a few times. The rearrangement links TRBV18 to TRBJ2-3, with D tentatively TRBD2 (6 bases). This CDR3 is built from 17 residues. V was clipped by 0 bases and J by 3 bases, with 16 bases between them. CDR1 KGHSH and CDR2 LQKENI come from the germline V gene. This chain's CDR3 is CASSPPGRRGDTDTQYF. In nucleotides, the CDR3 is TGTGCCAGCTCACCACCTGGTAGGAGGGGAGATACAGATACGCAGTATTTT.

J is TRBJ1-6 and V is TRBV30; a possible D gene is TRBD1 (6 bases). The CDR3 contains 13 residues. Trimming removed 5 bases from V and 6 bases from J, with 11 bases in between. From germline, CDR1 is GTSNPN and CDR2 SVGIG (reference sequence). The CDR3 sequence is CAWELGANSPLHF. As DNA, the CDR3 is TGTGCCTGGGAATTGGGGGCTAATTCACCCCTCCACTTT.

This clone appeared a few times. The chain links TRBV4-2 to TRBJ2-7, with D perhaps matching TRBD1 or TRBD2 (6 bases each). The CDR3 extends over 15 amino acids. Trimming took 1 base from V and 4 from J, leaving 14 bases between them. CDR1 and CDR2 (germline): LGHNA, YNFKEQ. In nucleotides, the CDR3 is TGTGCCAGCAGCCAAGTTGGGGGGCCCCCTTACGAGCAGTACTTC. Translation gives CASSQVGGPPYEQYF.

The CDR3 DNA is TGTGCCAGCAGCGTACCCGGAACTAGCGGAAACATTCAGTACTTC. Its translation: CASSVPGTSGNIQYF. The chain joins TRBV5-4 to TRBJ2-4; 8 nucleotides match TRBD2. This CDR3 region has 15 residues. With V trimmed by 4 bases and J by 6 bases, 9 bases remained unmatched. Germline V gives CDR1 SGHNT, CDR2 YYREEE (reference sequence).

There are a few counts of this clone. The CDR3 here is CASSQELGRGEQYF. The CDR3 region has the DNA TGTGCCAGCAGCCAAGAATTGGGTAGGGGCGAGCAGTACTTC. The chain employs TRBV4-2 and TRBJ2-7, with a weak D call TRBD1 (5 bases). Trimming took off 0 bases at V and 6 bases at J, with 12 bases between the two ends. The V gene's germline CDR1 is LGHNA and CDR2 YNFKEQ. This CDR3 region has 14 residues.

This clone was seen only a few times. The genes are TRBV21-1 and TRBJ1-5. TRBV21-1 is annotated as a pseudogene. The CDR3 consists of 15 residues. The CDR3 nucleotides are TGTGCCAGCAGCAAAGAGGGGGGGCTGGGTCAGCCCCAGCATTTT. It yields the protein CASSKEGGLGQPQHF.

This clone was seen more than once but under ten times. This chain joins TRBV7-9 and TRBJ2-3; unclear D gene. This CDR3 region has 12 residues. Germline V gene sequence: CDR1 SEHNR, CDR2 FQNEAQ (reference sequence). The V end lost 5 bases, the J end lost 6 bases, and 9 bases lay between the germline ends. The CDR3 DNA is TGTGCCAGCAGCCCCCAGCTCGATACGCAGTATTTT. Protein sequence: CASSPQLDTQYF.

The chain carries TRBV5-4 and TRBJ2-3, with 10 bases matching TRBD2. The CDR3 consists of 17 residues. Germline trimming cut 0 bases from V and 3 bases from J; bases unmatched to any gene: 7. Germline CDR1 SGHNT, CDR2 YYREEE (reference sequence). The CDR3 loop reads CASSLVIAGGLTDTQYF. The DNA of the CDR3 is TGTGCCAGCAGCTTGGTAATAGCGGGGGGCCTGACAGATACGCAGTATTTT.

V usage is TRBV9 and J usage is TRBJ1-6, with 8 nucleotides matching TRBD1. The CDR3 consists of 16 residues. Germline values: CDR1 SGDLS, CDR2 YYNGEE. Losses at the gene ends were 4 bases for V and 8 bases for J; bases not matched to a gene: 11. CDR3 loop: CASSPWTGKRDSPLHF. DNA of the CDR3: TGTGCCAGCAGCCCCTGGACAGGGAAGAGGGATTCACCCCTCCACTTT. Using reference TRBV9 and TRBJ1-6 for the parts outside the CDR3, the full variable domain is DSGVTQTPKHLITATGQRVTLRCSPRSGDLSVYWYQQSLDQGLQFLIQYYNGEERAKGNILERFSAQQFPDLHSELNLSSLELGDSALYFCASSPWTGKRDSPLHFGNGTRLTVT.

This clone was detected a few times. This chain uses TRBV5-4 with TRBJ2-7; no firm D call. Germline V lookup: CDR1 SGHNT, CDR2 YYREEE (reference sequence). CDR3 length: 13 residues. V shed 4 bases and J shed 2 bases, with 10 bases lying between them. This chain's CDR3 is CASSPWDTYEQYF. In nucleotides, the CDR3 is TGTGCCAGCAGCCCTTGGGATACCTACGAGCAGTACTTC. Using reference TRBV5-4 and TRBJ2-7 for the parts outside the CDR3, the full variable domain is ETGVTQSPTHLIKTRGQQVTLRCSSQSGHNTVSWYQQALGQGPQFIFQYYREEENGRGNFPPRFSGLQFPNYSSELNVNALELDDSALYLCASSPWDTYEQYFGPGTRLTVT.

V usage is TRBV20-1 and J usage is TRBJ1-1; D is uncertain. CDR1 and CDR2 from the germline V gene are DFQATT and SNEGSKA (reference sequence). The CDR3 has 8 amino acids. The V and J ends lost 6 bases and 7 bases respectively, with 3 bases between them. The chain's CDR3 is CSAGEAFF. CDR3 DNA: TGCAGTGCAGGTGAAGCTTTCTTT.

V and J are TRBV19 and TRBJ2-2; 7 bases match TRBD1. Germline V gene lookup returns CDR1 LNHDA and CDR2 SQIVND (reference sequence). The ends lost 4 bases at V and 7 bases at J; junction bases unmatched: 6. The CDR3 consists of 14 residues. The CDR3 region has the DNA TGTGCCAGTAGTAGAGAGGGGGCAAGCGGGGAGCTGTTTTTT. Translating gives CASSREGASGELFF.

This sequence joins TRBV5-8 and TRBJ1-2, with D hard to call. The V gene's germline CDR1 is SGHTS and CDR2 YDEGEE. There are 14 residues in the CDR3. V shed 2 bases and J shed 0 bases, with 8 bases lying between them. CDR3 in amino acids: CASSFGWANYGYTF. The CDR3 coding sequence is TGTGCCAGCAGCTTCGGGTGGGCTAACTATGGCTACACCTTC.

The genes are TRBV6-6 and TRBJ1-1, with D maybe TRBD1 (6 bases). Germline CDR1 MNHNY, CDR2 SVGAGI (reference sequence). This CDR3 has 15 residues. Trimming took 6 bases from V and 3 from J, leaving 17 bases between them. The CDR3 bases are TGTGCCAGCAGAGAACGTCAACAGGGTCACACTGAAGCTTTCTTT. This translates into CASRERQQGHTEAFF.

In its sample, this clone was seen a few times. The rearrangement joins TRBV25-1 to TRBJ1-4; D remains unclear. The germline V and J ends were trimmed by 8 bases and 7 bases, with 14 bases remaining between them. The CDR3 extends over 13 amino acids. CDR1 and CDR2 from the germline V gene are MGHDK and SYGVNS. This CDR3 reads CASEGGMSEKLFF. The CDR3 DNA follows: TGTGCCAGCGAGGGAGGGATGAGTGAAAAACTGTTTTTT.

This clone has more than one count but fewer than ten. The chain is built from TRBV12-5 and TRBJ1-1, with D unresolved. Per germline, CDR1 LGHNT and CDR2 FRNRAP. CDR3 length equals 11 residues. Trimming stripped 3 bases from V and 6 bases from J, with 5 bases between. CDR3 DNA sequence: TGTGCTAGTGGTTTACCCCCTGAAGCTTTCTTT. Encoded protein: CASGLPPEAFF. The full variable domain, completed using reference TRBV12-5 and TRBJ1-1, is DARVTQTPRHKVTEMGQEVTMRCQPILGHNTVFWYRQTMMQGLELLAYFRNRAPLDDSGMPKDRFSAEMPDATLATLKIQPSEPRDSAVYFCASGLPPEAFFGQGTRLTVV.

There are a few counts of this clone. The V call is TRBV7-2, the J call TRBJ2-1, with 7 bases lining up with TRBD2. The CDR3 contains 16 residues. With 3 bases clipped from V and 1 base from J, the junction kept 6 bases outside the gene matches. CDR1 is SGHTA, CDR2 FQGNSA, per germline. The CDR3 is CASSFSGGGSYNEQFF. The CDR3 nucleotides read TGTGCCAGCAGCTTTTCCGGCGGGGGATCCTACAATGAGCAGTTCTTC.

This clone was observed a few times. V usage is TRBV19 and J usage is TRBJ2-7; D unresolved. Trimming left V 0 bases short and J 5 bases short, with 8 bases between. Looked up from germline, CDR1 is LNHDA and CDR2 is SQIVND (reference sequence). This CDR3 contains 13 residues. CDR3 sequence: CASSIEGYNEQYF. CDR3 DNA: TGTGCCAGTAGTATAGAGGGGTATAACGAGCAGTACTTC.

The V gene is TRBV29-1, the J gene TRBJ1-4, with TRBD1 identical over 7 bases. The CDR3 loop spans 14 amino acids. J was trimmed by 8 bases and V by 7 bases; bases with no gene match: 13. Germline V lookup: CDR1 SQVTM, CDR2 ANQGSEA. CDR3 in amino acids: CSALQGGLQEKLFF. CDR3 nucleotides: TGCAGCGCCCTCCAGGGGGGATTACAAGAAAAACTGTTTTTT.

The rearrangement joins TRBV4-2 to TRBJ2-4, with D perhaps matching TRBD1 or TRBD2 (5 bases each). V lost 1 base and J 0 bases, leaving 16 bases between the germline ends. There are 18 residues in the CDR3. CDR1 and CDR2 (germline): LGHNA, YNFKEQ. CDR3 protein: CASSQGFLGGAAKNIQYF. The CDR3 DNA is TGTGCCAGCAGCCAAGGGTTCCTTGGGGGTGCAGCCAAAAACATTCAGTACTTC.

The genes are TRBV9 and TRBJ2-5; D gene ambiguous. TRBJ2-7 explains the end of the DNA better; the J call may be wrong. Germline V gene data show CDR1 as SGDLS and CDR2 as YYNGEE. This CDR3 is 14 amino acids long. The CDR3 sequence is CASSVVASSYEQYF. CDR3 sequence (DNA): TGTGCCAGCAGCGTAGTAGCAAGCTCCTACGAGCAGTACTTC.

A remark on this clone: The same CDR3 arises from other DNA sequences in this sample as well. This chain uses TRBV30 with TRBJ1-5, with D possibly being TRBD1 (5 bases). Deletions cut 2 bases from V and 7 bases from J, with 12 bases between. This CDR3 is built from 13 residues. The germline V gene encodes CDR1 GTSNPN and CDR2 SVGIG (reference sequence). The CDR3 region has the DNA TGTGCCTGGAGTCATGCGGACAACCAGCCCCAGCATTTT. Translated, it gives CAWSHADNQPQHF.

This clone was recorded a few times. The chain is built from TRBV2 and TRBJ1-3; no reliable D call. Per germline, CDR1 SNHLY and CDR2 FYNNEI. This CDR3 is built from 14 residues. V was shortened by 3 bases and J by 0 bases, with 6 bases between the two germline ends. CDR3 sequence reads: CASSEASSGNTIYF. CDR3 bases: TGTGCCAGCAGTGAGGCGAGCTCTGGAAACACCATATATTTT.

The rearrangement joins TRBV7-9 to TRBJ2-7; TRBD1 is a possible D gene (6 bases). The CDR3 runs to 12 residues. Trimming left V 5 bases short and J 6 bases short, with 11 bases between. Germline lookup yields CDR1 SEHNR and CDR2 FQNEAQ (reference sequence). CDR3 sequence reads: CASSPTGGEQYF. The CDR3, as DNA: TGTGCCAGCAGCCCGACAGGCGGCGAGCAGTACTTC.

A few counts support this clone. The chain uses TRBV19 and TRBJ1-2; no clear D. V dropped 9 bases and J dropped 0 bases, with 8 bases sitting between them. The CDR3 runs 12 residues. CDR1 is LNHDA, CDR2 SQIVND, per germline (reference sequence). Here the CDR3 DNA reads TGTGCCAGCCTGACACCTAACTATGGCTACACCTTC. This translates into CASLTPNYGYTF.